This is a list of T cell receptor beta chains from one sample in a study of regulatory T cells in long-lasting Graves disease. TCRdb used MiXCR to reprocess the multiplex PCR reads, holding one entry per CDR3 protein. The table records around 480,000 distinct CDR3 sequences, under 20% of them present only once. The same sample was also studied in work on T cells in Graves' hyperthyroidism and ophthalmopathy.

Sequenced here: peripheral blood mononuclear cells (PBMCs), sampled at new diagnosis, from a patient treated with antithyroid drugs. Every receptor here comes from a middle-aged man with Graves disease. Both conserved end residues are part of each CDR3. Fields, in order: D gene, clone size, J gene, V gene, CDR3 DNA, CDR3 protein. A D gene is named only where the DNA matches it firmly. A row's size may be missing; if present it is once, few, many or a size class.

TRBD2 . TRBJ2-5 TRBV3-1 TGTGCCAGCAGCCAACCCCTAGCGGGAGAGACCCAGTACTTC CASSQPLAGETQYF
TRBD1 many TRBJ2-2 TRBV2 TGTGCCAGCAGCCCCGCGGCAGGGGGCGGGGACACCGGGGAGCTGTTTTTT CASSPAAGGGDTGELFF
TRBD1 many TRBJ2-7 TRBV7-8 TGTGCCAGCAGCCCGAGACAGGGGCCAACCTACGAGCAGTACTTC CASSPRQGPTYEQYF
. few TRBJ2-6 TRBV7-3 TGTGCCAGCAGCTTAGTGGCAAGCTCTGGGGCCAACGTCCTGACTTTC CASSLVASSGANVLTF
TRBD1 few TRBJ1-4 TRBV20-1 TGCAGTGCTGGAGCGCCCACAGGGGGCCAAGAAAAACTGTTTTTT CSAGAPTGGQEKLFF
. many TRBJ2-3 TRBV11-2 TGTGCCAGCAGCTCCGGGTACCGACCCGATACGCAGTATTTT CASSSGYRPDTQYF
. . TRBJ1-2 TRBV10-3 TGTGCCACCCTAGGCCCTAACTATGGCTACACCTTC CATLGPNYGYTF
. many TRBJ2-3 TRBV7-2 TGTGCCAGCAGCTCCAGTCTGACAGTGGCGCAGTATTTT CASSSSLTVAQYF
TRBD2 many TRBJ2-1 TRBV28 TGTGCCAGCAGTCAATTAGCGGGAGTGGTCAATGAGCAGTTCTTC CASSQLAGVVNEQFF
TRBD2 . TRBJ2-1 TRBV19 TGTGCCAGTAGGGCGACTAGCGCTAACAATGAGCAGTTCTTC CASRATSANNEQFF
. many TRBJ2-7 TRBV7-3 TGTGCCAGCAGCCCCAACGGGGACGAGCAGTACTTC CASSPNGDEQYF
. many TRBJ2-7 TRBV4-1 TGCGCCAGCAGCCAAGGACCGGGGGCGGGCTACGAGCAGTACTTC CASSQGPGAGYEQYF
. . TRBJ1-1 TRBV20-1 TGCAGTCCCCGGAGTGACAGGAACGAAGCTTTCTTT CSPRSDRNEAFF
. many TRBJ2-7 TRBV5-1 TGCGCCAGCAGCTTGATTAGTTCCGAGCAGTACTTC CASSLISSEQYF
. many TRBJ1-4 TRBV6-1 TGTGCCAGCAGTGCGACCTCCTGGGGAGGATTTTTATCAACTAATGAAAAACTGTTTTTT CASSATSWGGFLSTNEKLFF
. . TRBJ2-1 TRBV29-1 TGCAGCGTTGAAGGCCTCAGGGAGGCGGGCGACTACAATGAGCAGTTCTTC CSVEGLREAGDYNEQFF
. many TRBJ2-7 TRBV6-1 TGTGCCAGCAGCCCGGACAGTTCCTACGAGCAGTACTTC CASSPDSSYEQYF
TRBD1 . TRBJ2-1 TRBV19 TGTGCCAGTTGTCGGACAGGGGGATACAATGAGCAGTTCTTC CASCRTGGYNEQFF
TRBD2 . TRBJ2-7 TRBV4-1 TGCGCCAGCAGCCAAGTCCCCGGGGGGGAGGGCTACGAGCAGTACTTC CASSQVPGGEGYEQYF
TRBD1 many TRBJ2-3 TRBV12-3/TRBV12-4 TGTGCCAGCAGTACACCACTGACAGGGTCAGATACGCAGTATTTT CASSTPLTGSDTQYF
TRBD2 . TRBJ2-1 TRBV10-1 TGCGCCAGCAGTGACCCTAGCGGAGCATACAATGAGCAGTTCTTC CASSDPSGAYNEQFF
TRBD1 many TRBJ2-3 TRBV5-1 TGCGCCAGCAGCAGGGACAGGTCAGATACGCAGTATTTT CASSRDRSDTQYF
TRBD1 many TRBJ2-3 TRBV11-2 TGTGCCAGCAGCTTGCCGGGACAGGGGACAGATACGCAGTATTTT CASSLPGQGTDTQYF
. many TRBJ2-7 TRBV3-1 TGTGCCAGCAGCCACGGCCCCAACGAGCAGTACTTC CASSHGPNEQYF
TRBD1 many TRBJ2-6 TRBV28 TGTGCCAGCAGATCTGACAGGGGTGGTGGGGCCAACGTCCTGACTTTC CASRSDRGGGANVLTF
. many TRBJ1-5 TRBV20-1 TGCAGTGTTAGAGGGTTTAACAATCAGCCCCAGCATTTT CSVRGFNNQPQHF
. many TRBJ1-5 TRBV28 TGTGCCAGCAGTCCCTTCGTAGGCAATCAGCCCCAGCATTTT CASSPFVGNQPQHF
. . TRBJ2-7 TRBV27 TGTGCCAGCAGTTCTACCATGGGCGAGCAGTACTTC CASSSTMGEQYF
TRBD1 many TRBJ2-1 TRBV5-1 TGCGCCAGCAGCTTGGCCTTACAAGGCACAGACAGGGTCTTCTTC CASSLALQGTDRVFF
TRBD1 many TRBJ1-1 TRBV6-1 TGTGCCAGCAGTCTCCGGGACAGGATGAACACTGAAGCTTTCTTT CASSLRDRMNTEAFF
. few TRBJ1-3 TRBV2 TGTGCCAGCAGTGAATCTTTGCCAGGGAACACCATATATTTT CASSESLPGNTIYF
. many TRBJ2-1 TRBV11-3 TGTGCCAGCAGCTGGTACAGCAATGAGCAGTTCTTC CASSWYSNEQFF
TRBD2 many TRBJ2-2 TRBV20-1 TGCAGTGCTAGTGATCTAGCGGTCCCGGTCGGGGAGCTGTTTTTT CSASDLAVPVGELFF
. many TRBJ2-5 TRBV28 TGTGCCAGCAGTTTGGGGGCCCTTTACAGAGAGACCCAGTACTTC CASSLGALYRETQYF
TRBD1 . TRBJ1-5 TRBV10-3 TGTGCCACCTGGACAGGGGCTAGCAATCAGCCCCAGCATTTT CATWTGASNQPQHF